This T cell receptor (beta chain) was documented in a study of T cells in Graves' hyperthyroidism and ophthalmopathy. It was RNA transcripts that yielded the amplified TCR beta CDR3 regions. The HTBI primer set served for first-round RT-PCR of the TCR CDR3. TCRdb re-called the multiplex PCR reads through MiXCR, storing one row per CDR3 protein. The repertoire holds 300,000 to 450,000 distinct CDR3 sequences, with 15% to 20% as singletons. This clonotype was counted between two and nine times. Uncontrolled infection, other autoimmune disease, pregnancy or lactation led to exclusion. Any symptoms of ophthalmopathy came after the first hyperthyroidism diagnosis, from which the blood sample dates. Input material: blood. This receptor was identified in a woman in her twenties or thirties with Graves' hyperthyroidism that later progressed to Graves' ophthalmopathy.

CDR3 DNA: TGTGCCAGTAGCTCTCAGTCATACACCGGGGAGCTGTTTTTT. This gives the protein CASSSQSYTGELFF. The chain combines TRBV19 with TRBJ2-2; no definite D call. V lost 6 bases to trimming and J lost 3 bases, with 11 bases between them. The germline V gene has CDR1 LNHDA and CDR2 SQIVND (reference sequence). The CDR3 is 14 residues long. Together with reference TRBV19 and TRBJ2-2, the CDR3 gives the full variable domain: DGGITQSPKYLFRKEGQNVTLSCEQNLNHDAMYWYRQDPGQGLRLIYYSQIVNDFQKGDIAEGYSVSREKKESFPLTVTSAQKNPTAFYLCASSSQSYTGELFFGEGSRLTVL.